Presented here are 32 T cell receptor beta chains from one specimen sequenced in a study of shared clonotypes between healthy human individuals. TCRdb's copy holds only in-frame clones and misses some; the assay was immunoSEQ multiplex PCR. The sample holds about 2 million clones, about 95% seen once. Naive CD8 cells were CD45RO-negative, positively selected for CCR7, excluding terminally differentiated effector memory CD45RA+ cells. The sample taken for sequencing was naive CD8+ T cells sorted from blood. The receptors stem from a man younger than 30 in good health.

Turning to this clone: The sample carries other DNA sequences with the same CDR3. In DNA form, the CDR3 reads TGTGCCATCAGTGCTGGCGGCTCCTACGAGCAGTACTTC. This translates into CAISAGGSYEQYF. The chain employs TRBV10-3 and TRBJ2-7; D is unresolved. The germline V gene has CDR1 ENHRY and CDR2 SYGVKD. V gave up 4 bases and J gave up 0 bases, with 7 bases separating them. CDR3 size: 13 residues.

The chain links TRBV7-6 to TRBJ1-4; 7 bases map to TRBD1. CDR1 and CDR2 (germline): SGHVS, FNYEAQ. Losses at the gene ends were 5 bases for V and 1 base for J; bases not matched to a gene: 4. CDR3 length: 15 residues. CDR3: CASSARQGTNEKLFF. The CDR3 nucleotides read TGTGCCAGCAGCGCCCGACAGGGAACTAATGAAAAACTGTTTTTT. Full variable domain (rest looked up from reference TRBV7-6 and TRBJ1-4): GAGVSQSPRYKVTKRGQDVALRCDPISGHVSLYWYRQALGQGPEFLTYFNYEAQQDKSGLPNDRFSAERPEGSISTLTIQRTEQRDSAMYRCASSARQGTNEKLFFGSGTQLSVL.

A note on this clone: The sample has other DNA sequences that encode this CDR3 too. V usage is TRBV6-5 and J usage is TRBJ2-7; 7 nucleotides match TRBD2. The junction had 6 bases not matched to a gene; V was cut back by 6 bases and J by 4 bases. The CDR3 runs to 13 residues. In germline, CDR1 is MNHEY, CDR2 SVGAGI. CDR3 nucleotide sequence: TGTGCCAGCAGCTCGGGACTACTATACGAGCAGTACTTC. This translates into CASSSGLLYEQYF.

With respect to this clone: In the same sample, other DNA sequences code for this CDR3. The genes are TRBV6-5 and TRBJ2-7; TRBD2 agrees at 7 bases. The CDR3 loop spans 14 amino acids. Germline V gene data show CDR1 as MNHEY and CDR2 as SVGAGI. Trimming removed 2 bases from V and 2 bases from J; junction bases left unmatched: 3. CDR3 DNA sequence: TGTGCCAGCAGTTACGGGGGGGGAACCTACGAGCAGTACTTC. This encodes CASSYGGGTYEQYF.

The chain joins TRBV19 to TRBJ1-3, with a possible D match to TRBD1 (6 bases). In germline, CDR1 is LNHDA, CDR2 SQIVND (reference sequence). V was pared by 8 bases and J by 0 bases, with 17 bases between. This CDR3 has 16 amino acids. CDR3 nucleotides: TGTGCCAGTGAGGCGCGGGGGCCCGGCTCTGGAAACACCATATATTTT. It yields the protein CASEARGPGSGNTIYF. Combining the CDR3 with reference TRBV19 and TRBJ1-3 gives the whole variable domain DGGITQSPKYLFRKEGQNVTLSCEQNLNHDAMYWYRQDPGQGLRLIYYSQIVNDFQKGDIAEGYSVSREKKESFPLTVTSAQKNPTAFYLCASEARGPGSGNTIYFGEGSWLTVV.

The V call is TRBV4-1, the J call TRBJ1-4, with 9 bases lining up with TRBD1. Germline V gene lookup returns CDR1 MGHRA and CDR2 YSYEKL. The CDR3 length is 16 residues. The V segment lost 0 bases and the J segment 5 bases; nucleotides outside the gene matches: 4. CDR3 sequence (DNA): TGCGCCAGCAGCCAAGAGGGGGACAGGGCGAATGAAAAACTGTTTTTT. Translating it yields CASSQEGDRANEKLFF.

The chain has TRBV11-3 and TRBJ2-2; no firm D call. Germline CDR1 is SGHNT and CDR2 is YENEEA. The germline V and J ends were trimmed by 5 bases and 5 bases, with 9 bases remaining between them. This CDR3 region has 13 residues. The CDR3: CASSVLPTGELFF. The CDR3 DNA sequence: TGTGCCAGCAGCGTCCTCCCGACCGGGGAGCTGTTTTTT.

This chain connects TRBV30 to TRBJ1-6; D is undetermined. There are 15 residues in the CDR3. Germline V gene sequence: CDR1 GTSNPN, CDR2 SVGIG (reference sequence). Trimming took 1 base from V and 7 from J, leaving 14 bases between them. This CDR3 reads CAWSDPAGMNSPLHF. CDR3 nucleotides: TGTGCCTGGAGTGACCCCGCGGGGATGAATTCACCCCTCCACTTT.

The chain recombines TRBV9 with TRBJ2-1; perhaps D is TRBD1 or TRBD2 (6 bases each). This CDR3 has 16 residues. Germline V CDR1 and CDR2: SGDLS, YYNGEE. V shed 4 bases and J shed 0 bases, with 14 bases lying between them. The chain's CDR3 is CASSSYGGLSYNEQFF. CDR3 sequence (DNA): TGTGCCAGCAGCTCGTACGGGGGCCTCTCCTACAATGAGCAGTTCTTC.

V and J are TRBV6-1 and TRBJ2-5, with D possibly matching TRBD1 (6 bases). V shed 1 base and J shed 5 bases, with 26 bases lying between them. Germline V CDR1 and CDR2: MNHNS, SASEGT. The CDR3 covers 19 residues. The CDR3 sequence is CASSEGQVSLTFGYETQYF. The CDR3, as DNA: TGTGCCAGCAGTGAAGGACAGGTTAGCCTCACTTTTGGCTATGAGACCCAGTACTTC.

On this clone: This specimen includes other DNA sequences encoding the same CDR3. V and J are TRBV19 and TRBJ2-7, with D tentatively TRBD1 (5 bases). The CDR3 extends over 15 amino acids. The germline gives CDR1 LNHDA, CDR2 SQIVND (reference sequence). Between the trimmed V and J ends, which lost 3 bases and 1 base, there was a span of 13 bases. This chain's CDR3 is CASSISTVGSYEQYF. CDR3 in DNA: TGTGCCAGTAGTATTTCGACAGTGGGGTCCTACGAGCAGTACTTC.

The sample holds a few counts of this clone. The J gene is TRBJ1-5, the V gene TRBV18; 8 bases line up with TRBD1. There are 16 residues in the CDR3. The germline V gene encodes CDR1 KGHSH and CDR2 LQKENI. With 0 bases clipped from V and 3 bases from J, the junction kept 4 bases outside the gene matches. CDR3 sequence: CASSPPSGGVNQPQHF. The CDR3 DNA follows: TGTGCCAGCTCACCACCGTCAGGGGGCGTCAATCAGCCCCAGCATTTT.

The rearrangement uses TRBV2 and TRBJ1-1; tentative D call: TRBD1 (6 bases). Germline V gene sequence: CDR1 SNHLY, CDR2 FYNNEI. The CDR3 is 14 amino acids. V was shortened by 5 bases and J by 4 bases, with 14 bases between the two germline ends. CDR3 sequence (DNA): TGTGCCAGCAGTTACCTACAGGGTGGCACTGAAGCTTTCTTT. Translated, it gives CASSYLQGGTEAFF.

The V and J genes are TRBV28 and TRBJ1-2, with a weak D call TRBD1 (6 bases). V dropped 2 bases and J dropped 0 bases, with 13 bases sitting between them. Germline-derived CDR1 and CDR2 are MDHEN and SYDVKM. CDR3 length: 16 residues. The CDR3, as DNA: TGTGCCAGCAGTTTAGCGGACAGCCTAGCTAACTATGGCTACACCTTC. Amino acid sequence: CASSLADSLANYGYTF.

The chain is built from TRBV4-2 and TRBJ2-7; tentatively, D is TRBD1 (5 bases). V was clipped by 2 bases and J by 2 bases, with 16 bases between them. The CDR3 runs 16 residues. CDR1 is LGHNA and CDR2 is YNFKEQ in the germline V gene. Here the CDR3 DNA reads TGTGCCAGCAGCCAAATCATGACAGACCTTCCCTACGAGCAGTACTTC. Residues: CASSQIMTDLPYEQYF.

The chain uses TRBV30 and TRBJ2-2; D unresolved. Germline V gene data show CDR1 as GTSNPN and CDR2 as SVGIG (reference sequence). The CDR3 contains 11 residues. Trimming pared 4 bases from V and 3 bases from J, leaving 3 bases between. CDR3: CAWIHTGELFF. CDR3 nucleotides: TGTGCCTGGATCCACACCGGGGAGCTGTTTTTT.

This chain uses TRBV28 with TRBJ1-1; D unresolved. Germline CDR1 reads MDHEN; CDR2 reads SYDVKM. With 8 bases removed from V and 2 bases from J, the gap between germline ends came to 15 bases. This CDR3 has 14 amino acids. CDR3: CASYREWSNTEAFF. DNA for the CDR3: TGTGCCAGCTACCGGGAGTGGAGCAACACTGAAGCTTTCTTT.

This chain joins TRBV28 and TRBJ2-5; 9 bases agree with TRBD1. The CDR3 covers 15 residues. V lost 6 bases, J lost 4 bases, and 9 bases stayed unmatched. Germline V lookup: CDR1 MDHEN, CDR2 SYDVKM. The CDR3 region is CASRPGQGRGETQYF. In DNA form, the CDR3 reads TGTGCCAGCAGACCGGGACAGGGTCGAGGAGAGACCCAGTACTTC.

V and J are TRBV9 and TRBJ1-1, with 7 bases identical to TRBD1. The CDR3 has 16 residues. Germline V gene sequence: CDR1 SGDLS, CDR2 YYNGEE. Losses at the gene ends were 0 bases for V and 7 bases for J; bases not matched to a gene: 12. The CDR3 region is CASSVDGGAGGIEAFF. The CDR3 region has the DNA TGTGCCAGCAGCGTAGACGGTGGGGCAGGGGGGATTGAAGCTTTCTTT.

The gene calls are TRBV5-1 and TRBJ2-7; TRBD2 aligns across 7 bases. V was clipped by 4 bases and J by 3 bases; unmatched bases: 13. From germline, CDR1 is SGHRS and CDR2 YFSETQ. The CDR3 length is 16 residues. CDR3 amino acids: CASSPGGREFIYEQYF. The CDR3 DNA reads TGCGCCAGCAGCCCGGGAGGCCGGGAGTTCATCTACGAGCAGTACTTC.

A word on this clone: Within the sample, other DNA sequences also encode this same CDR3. The CDR3 region has the DNA TGTGCCAGCAGTTACATAGGGGACACCGGGGAGCTGTTTTTT. It specifies CASSYIGDTGELFF. The chain couples TRBV6-5 to TRBJ2-2; possibly TRBD1 for D (5 bases). Between the trimmed V and J ends, which lost 2 bases and 3 bases, there was a span of 7 bases. CDR1 and CDR2 from the germline V gene are MNHEY and SVGAGI. The CDR3 consists of 14 residues.

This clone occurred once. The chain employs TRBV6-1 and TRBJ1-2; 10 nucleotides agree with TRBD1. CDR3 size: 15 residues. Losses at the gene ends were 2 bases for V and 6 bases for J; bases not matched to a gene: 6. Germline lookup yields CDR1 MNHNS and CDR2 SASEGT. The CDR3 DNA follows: TGTGCCAGCAGTGAATACGGACAGGGGGACCATGGCTACACCTTC. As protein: CASSEYGQGDHGYTF.

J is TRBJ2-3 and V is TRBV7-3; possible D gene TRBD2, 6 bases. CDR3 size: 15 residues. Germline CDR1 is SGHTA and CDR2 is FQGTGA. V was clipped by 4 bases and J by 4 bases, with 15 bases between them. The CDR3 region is CASSSLARGADTQYF. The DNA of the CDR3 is TGTGCCAGCAGCTCCCTGGCGCGGGGTGCAGATACGCAGTATTTT.

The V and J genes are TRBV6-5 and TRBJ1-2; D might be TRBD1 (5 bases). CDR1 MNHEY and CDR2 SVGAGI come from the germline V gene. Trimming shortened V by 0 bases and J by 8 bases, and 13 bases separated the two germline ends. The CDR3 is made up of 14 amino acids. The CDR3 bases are TGTGCCAGCAGTTACTCGGAGGGGCCCAGGGGCTACACCTTC. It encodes CASSYSEGPRGYTF.

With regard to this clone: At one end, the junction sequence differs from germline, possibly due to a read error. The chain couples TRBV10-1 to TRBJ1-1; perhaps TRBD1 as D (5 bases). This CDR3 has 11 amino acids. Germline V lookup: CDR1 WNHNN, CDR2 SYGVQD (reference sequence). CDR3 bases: TGCGCCAGCAGTGTTGGGACCGCCATGTGGTTT. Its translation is CASSVGTAMWF.

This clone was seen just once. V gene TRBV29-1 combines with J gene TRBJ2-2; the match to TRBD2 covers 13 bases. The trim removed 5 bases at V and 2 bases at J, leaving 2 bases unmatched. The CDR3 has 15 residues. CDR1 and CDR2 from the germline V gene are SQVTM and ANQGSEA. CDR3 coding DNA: TGCAGCGTTTTGGGACTAGCGGGAAACACCGGGGAGCTGTTTTTT. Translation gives CSVLGLAGNTGELFF.

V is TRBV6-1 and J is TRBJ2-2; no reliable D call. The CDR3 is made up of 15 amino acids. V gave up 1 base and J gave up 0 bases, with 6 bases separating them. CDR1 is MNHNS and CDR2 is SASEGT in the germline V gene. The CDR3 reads CASSEGGANTGELFF. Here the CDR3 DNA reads TGTGCCAGCAGTGAAGGTGGGGCGAACACCGGGGAGCTGTTTTTT.

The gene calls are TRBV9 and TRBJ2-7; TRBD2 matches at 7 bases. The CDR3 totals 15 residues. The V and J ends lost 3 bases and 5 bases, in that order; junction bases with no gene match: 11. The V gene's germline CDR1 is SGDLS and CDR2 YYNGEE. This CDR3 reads CASSAGGSPHDEQYF. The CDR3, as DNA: TGTGCCAGCAGCGCCGGGGGGTCCCCTCACGACGAGCAGTACTTC.

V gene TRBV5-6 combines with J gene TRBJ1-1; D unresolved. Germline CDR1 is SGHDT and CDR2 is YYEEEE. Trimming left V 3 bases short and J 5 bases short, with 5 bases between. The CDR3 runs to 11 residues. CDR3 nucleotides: TGTGCCAGCAGCTGGAAGACTGAAGCTTTCTTT. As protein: CASSWKTEAFF.

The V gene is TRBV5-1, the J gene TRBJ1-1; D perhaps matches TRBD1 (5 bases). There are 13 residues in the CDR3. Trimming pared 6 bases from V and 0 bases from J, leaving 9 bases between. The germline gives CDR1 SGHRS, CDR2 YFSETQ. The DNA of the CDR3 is TGCGCCAGCACCGACAGCCTGAACACTGAAGCTTTCTTT. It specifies CASTDSLNTEAFF. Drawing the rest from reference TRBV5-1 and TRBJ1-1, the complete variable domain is KAGVTQTPRYLIKTRGQQVTLSCSPISGHRSVSWYQQTPGQGLQFLFEYFSETQRNKGNFPGRFSGRQFSNSRSEMNVSTLELGDSALYLCASTDSLNTEAFFGQGTRLTVV.

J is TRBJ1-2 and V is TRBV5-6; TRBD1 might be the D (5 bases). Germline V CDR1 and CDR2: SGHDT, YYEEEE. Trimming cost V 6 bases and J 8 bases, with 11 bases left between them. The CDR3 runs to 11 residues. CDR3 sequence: CASNDRGGYTF. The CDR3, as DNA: TGTGCCAGCAACGACAGAGGGGGCTACACCTTC.

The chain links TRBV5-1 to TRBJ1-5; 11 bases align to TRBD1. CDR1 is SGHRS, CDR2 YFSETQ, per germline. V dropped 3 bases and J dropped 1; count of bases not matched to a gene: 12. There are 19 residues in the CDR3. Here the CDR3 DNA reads TGCGCCAGCAGCTCCCTCTGGACAGGGGGCTGGGGGAGCAATCAGCCCCAGCATTTT. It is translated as CASSSLWTGGWGSNQPQHF.